This TCR beta chain was identified in a study of T cells in Graves' hyperthyroidism and ophthalmopathy. TCR beta CDR3 regions were amplified from RNA transcripts. First-round RT-PCR with HTBI primers amplified the TCR CDR3 region. TCRdb re-called the multiplex PCR reads with MiXCR, one entry per CDR3 protein. The sample holds around 580,000 distinct CDR3 sequences, roughly 46% seen once. Findings of the study overall: From stable hyperthyroidism, ophthalmopathy was separated by a 13 V-J model.

V trimming: 6 bases; J trimming: 10 bases; junction bases outside the gene matches: 5. CDR3 length equals 12 residues. This clonotype was seen a handful of times. Its antigen is unidentified. V gene TRBV12-3 or TRBV12-4 combines with J gene TRBJ2-1, with 8 bases aligning to TRBD2. The specimen sequenced was peripheral blood or thyroid tissue (not recorded which). The origin of this receptor is a woman between 18 and 29 years old with Graves' hyperthyroidism. CDR3 DNA: TGTGCCAGCAGCCCGACTAGCGACGAGCAGTTCTTC. As protein: CASSPTSDEQFF.